Listed below are T cell receptor beta chains from one sample, sequenced in a study of T cell responses to AZD1222 COVID-19 vaccine. Libraries were prepared by immunoSEQ multiplex PCR; TCRdb keeps only in-frame clonotypes and omits some of them. The sample lists some 130,000 clones; 84% were seen once. The specimen was peripheral blood, collected on day 0 of AZD1222 vaccination. The receptors shown here come from an adult in good health. Both conserved end residues are trimmed from each CDR3.

j_call v_call cdr3_aa
TRBJ1-1 TRBV6-6 ASSYREGDTEAF
TRBJ1-6 TRBV5-1 ASSAGQLDNSPLH
TRBJ2-7 TRBV5-4 ASSLVPDHYEQY
TRBJ1-1 TRBV29-1 SGGGGLNTEAF
TRBJ1-5 TRBV30 AWGGGTHQPQH
TRBJ1-6 TRBV7-9 ASSLTGQYNSPLH
TRBJ1-3 TRBV6-1 ASSVGRLSSGNTIY
TRBJ1-2 TRBV10-3 AISGPTGGNYGYT
TRBJ1-1 TRBV6-5 ASSYGRGPMNTEAF
TRBJ1-1 TRBV28 ASSAEGTGAKNTEAF
TRBJ2-7 TRBV28 ASSSGQETSYEQY
TRBJ2-1 TRBV11-3 ASSFGPSTYNEQF
TRBJ1-5 TRBV4-2 ASSPSTGLNQPQH
TRBJ2-5 TRBV2 ASAGGYRRETQY
TRBJ1-1 TRBV19 SSLNQGFTEAF
TRBJ1-6 TRBV6-2/TRBV6-3 ASTPARGFNSPLH
TRBJ2-2 TRBV5-1 ASSSPPGQTTGELF
TRBJ2-3 TRBV4-2 ASSPRTSGTDTQY
TRBJ1-1 TRBV27 ASSFWGVGGMNTEAF
TRBJ2-1 TRBV14 ASSQDGTEYNEQF
TRBJ2-3 TRBV5-6 ASSSPGEGDTQY
TRBJ1-4 TRBV5-1 ASSSPGVDEKLF
TRBJ2-1 TRBV7-9 ASSLVGRGSYNEQF
TRBJ1-5 TRBV6-6 ASRRTGDQPQH
TRBJ1-5 TRBV2 ASSLMGLDQPQH
TRBJ2-1 TRBV29-1 SVTGLADYNEQF
TRBJ2-3 TRBV28 ASSHGVIRDRVRY
TRBJ2-1 TRBV19 ASSGQRMSSYNEQF
TRBJ2-3 TRBV10-1 ASSESGNTQY
TRBJ2-4 TRBV28 ASSLSQGRIAKNIQY
TRBJ1-1 TRBV15 ATSRTAENTEAF
TRBJ1-3 TRBV28 ASTRTAGNTIY
TRBJ1-6 TRBV7-9 ASSTYGAANSPLH
TRBJ1-1 TRBV6-5 ASSTRDQSEAF
TRBJ2-1 TRBV5-1 ASSLLASGGDEQF
TRBJ2-7 TRBV14 ASSPGQGYNEQY
TRBJ1-5 TRBV5-1 ASRPGPGGGLSNQPQH
TRBJ2-7 TRBV5-1 ASSDPSQGSYEQY
TRBJ2-7 TRBV3-1/TRBV3-2 ASSHRPYEQY
TRBJ1-2 TRBV6-5 ASSYRHLPNYGYT
TRBJ1-2 TRBV10-3 AIPSGTGYHGYT
TRBJ2-2 TRBV18 ASSPANTGELF
TRBJ1-1 TRBV3-1/TRBV3-2 ASSRGGVGANTEAF
TRBJ1-1 TRBV29-1 SVVTGWNTEAF
TRBJ1-1 TRBV10-3 AISEGTEEAF
TRBJ2-2 TRBV28 ASSFGRNTGELF
TRBJ1-4 TRBV7-8 ASSSKQGGYEKLF
TRBJ2-5 TRBV29-1 SGSEIVQETQY
TRBJ2-5 TRBV23-1 ASRPGPEMRETQY
TRBJ1-6 TRBV28 ASRTGGRDSPLH
TRBJ2-3 TRBV9 ASSVRTSGGTSTDTQY
TRBJ1-5 TRBV7-8 ASSLSQGRSNQPQH
TRBJ2-7 TRBV7-6 ASSLDRGPVHEQY